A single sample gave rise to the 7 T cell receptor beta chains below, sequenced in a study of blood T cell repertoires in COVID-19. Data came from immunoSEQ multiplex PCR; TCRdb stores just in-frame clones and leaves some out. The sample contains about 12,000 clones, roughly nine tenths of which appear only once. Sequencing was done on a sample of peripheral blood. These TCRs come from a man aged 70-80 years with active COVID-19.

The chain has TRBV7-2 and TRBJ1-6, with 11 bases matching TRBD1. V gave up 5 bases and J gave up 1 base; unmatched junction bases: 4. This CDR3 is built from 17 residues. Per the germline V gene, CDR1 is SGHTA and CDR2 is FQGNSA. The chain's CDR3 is CASSRTGGASYNSPLHF. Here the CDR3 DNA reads TGTGCCAGCAGCCGGACAGGGGGCGCTTCCTATAATTCACCCCTCCACTTT. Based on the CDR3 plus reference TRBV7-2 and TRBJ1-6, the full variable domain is GAGVSQSPSNKVTEKGKDVELRCDPISGHTALYWYRQSLGQGLEFLIYFQGNSAPDKSGLPSDRFSAERTGGSVSTLTIQRTQQEDSAVYLCASSRTGGASYNSPLHFGNGTRLTVT.

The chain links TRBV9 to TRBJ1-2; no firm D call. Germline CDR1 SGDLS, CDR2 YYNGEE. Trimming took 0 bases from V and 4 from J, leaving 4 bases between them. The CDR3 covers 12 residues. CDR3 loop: CASSVDIYGYTF. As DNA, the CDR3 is TGTGCCAGCAGCGTAGACATCTATGGCTACACCTTC. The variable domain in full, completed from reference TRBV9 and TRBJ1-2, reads DSGVTQTPKHLITATGQRVTLRCSPRSGDLSVYWYQQSLDQGLQFLIQYYNGEERAKGNILERFSAQQFPDLHSELNLSSLELGDSALYFCASSVDIYGYTFGSGTRLTVV.

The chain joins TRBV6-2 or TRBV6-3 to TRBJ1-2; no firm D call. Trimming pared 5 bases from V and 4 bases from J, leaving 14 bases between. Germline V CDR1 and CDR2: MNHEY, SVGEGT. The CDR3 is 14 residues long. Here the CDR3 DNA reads TGTGCCAGCAGTGTAGACAAGAAACTCTATGGCTACACCTTC. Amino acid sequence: CASSVDKKLYGYTF.

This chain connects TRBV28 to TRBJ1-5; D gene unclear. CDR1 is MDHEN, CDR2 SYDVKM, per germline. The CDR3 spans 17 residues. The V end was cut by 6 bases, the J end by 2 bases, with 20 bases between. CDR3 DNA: TGTGCCAGCAGGCCTCCCCTTCCCAGCGAGGGCAATCAGCCCCAGCATTTT. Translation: CASRPPLPSEGNQPQHF.

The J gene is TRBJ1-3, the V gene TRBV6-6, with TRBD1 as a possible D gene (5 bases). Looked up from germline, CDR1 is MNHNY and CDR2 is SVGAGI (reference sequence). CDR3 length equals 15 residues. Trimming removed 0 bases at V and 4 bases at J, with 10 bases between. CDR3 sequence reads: CASSYSATDGNTIYF. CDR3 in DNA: TGTGCCAGCAGTTACTCCGCGACAGACGGAAACACCATATATTTT.

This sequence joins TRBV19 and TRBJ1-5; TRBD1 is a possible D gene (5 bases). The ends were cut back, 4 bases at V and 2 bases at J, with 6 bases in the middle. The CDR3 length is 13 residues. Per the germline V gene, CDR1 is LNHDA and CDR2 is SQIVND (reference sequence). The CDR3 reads CASSRGGNQPQHF. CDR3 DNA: TGTGCCAGTAGTAGGGGCGGCAATCAGCCCCAGCATTTT.

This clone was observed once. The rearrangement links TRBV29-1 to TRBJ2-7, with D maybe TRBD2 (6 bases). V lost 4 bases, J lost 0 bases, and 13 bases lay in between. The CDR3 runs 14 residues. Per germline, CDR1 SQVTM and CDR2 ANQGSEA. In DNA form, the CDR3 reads TGCAGCGTTGCTCGGACTATCTACTCCTACGAGCAGTACTTC. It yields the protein CSVARTIYSYEQYF.